The present entry profiles one TCR beta chain with its context. The CDR3 length is 13 residues. V lost 8 bases and J lost 4; bases outside the gene matches: 6. Germline assignment: CDR1 SGHTA and CDR2 FQGNSA. The sample belongs to a study of blood T cell repertoires in COVID-19. Whole-study context: Spain, Italy and the United States supplied samples that represented acute and convalescent COVID-19.

Study processing details: Using reference gene primer amplification, nucleated cell counts were estimated. Assay used: immunoSEQ multiplex PCR; TCRdb lists only in-frame clones, some missing. That table gives V, J and clone size, and the DNA gave D and trimming. The sample gives about 110,000 clones, over 65% of which show up once; 1.5% to 2% is in the top ten. The chain joins TRBV7-2 to TRBJ1-2; 8 nucleotides match TRBD1. This clonotype was sampled from a woman aged 40 to 55 with acute or convalescent COVID-19. Sequencing used peripheral blood. CDR3 DNA sequence: TGTGCCAGCGGACAGGGTCTCAGCTATGGCTACACCTTC. Protein sequence: CASGQGLSYGYTF.